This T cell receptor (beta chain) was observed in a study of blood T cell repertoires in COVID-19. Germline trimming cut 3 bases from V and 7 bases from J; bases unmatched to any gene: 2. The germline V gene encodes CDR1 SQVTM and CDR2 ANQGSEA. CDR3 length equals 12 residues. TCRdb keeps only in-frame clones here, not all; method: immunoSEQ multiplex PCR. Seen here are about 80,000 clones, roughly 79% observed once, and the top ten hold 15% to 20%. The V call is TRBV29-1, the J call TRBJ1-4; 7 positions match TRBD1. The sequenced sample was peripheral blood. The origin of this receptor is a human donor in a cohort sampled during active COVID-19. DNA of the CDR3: TGCAGCGTTGACCCAGGGGGTGAAAAACTGTTTTTT. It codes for CSVDPGGEKLFF.